Each of the 6 T cell receptor beta chains below was sequenced from the same sample in a study of blood T cell repertoires in COVID-19. Assay used: immunoSEQ multiplex PCR; TCRdb lists only in-frame clones, some missing. This sample has hundreds of thousands of clones, with about 90% found just once. Source material: peripheral blood. All receptors derive from a woman aged 25-40 years with COVID-19, enrolled during active disease.

This clone appeared a few times. The J gene is TRBJ1-6, the V gene TRBV11-2; D uncertain. This CDR3 has 12 amino acids. V was shortened by 2 bases and J by 10 bases, with 6 bases between the two germline ends. Per germline, CDR1 SGHAT and CDR2 FQNNGV. The CDR3 nucleotides read TGTGCCAGCAGCTTATCCAAATCACCCCTCCACTTT. Encoded protein: CASSLSKSPLHF.

As to this clone: Other DNA sequences in the sample encode the same CDR3. V is TRBV7-2 and J is TRBJ2-7, with D possibly matching TRBD2 (6 bases). V was shortened by 3 bases and J by 1 base, with 7 bases between the two germline ends. From germline, CDR1 is SGHTA and CDR2 FQGNSA. CDR3 size: 13 residues. This CDR3 is CASSFGGSYEQYF. CDR3 nucleotide sequence: TGTGCCAGCAGCTTTGGGGGGTCCTACGAGCAGTACTTC.

V is TRBV4-2 and J is TRBJ1-5; 9 nucleotides match TRBD1. Per germline, CDR1 LGHNA and CDR2 YNFKEQ. V lost 0 bases and J lost 6; bases outside the gene matches: 6. This CDR3 spans 16 amino acids. The CDR3 sequence is CASSQETGGSVQPQHF. The CDR3 nucleotides are TGTGCCAGCAGCCAAGAGACAGGGGGAAGTGTTCAGCCCCAGCATTTT.

This clone showed up just a few times. This chain uses TRBV2 with TRBJ2-3, with TRBD1 matching over 11 bases. The CDR3 sequence is 14 residues long. With V trimmed by 8 bases and J by 4 bases, 5 bases remained unmatched. CDR1 is SNHLY, CDR2 FYNNEI, per germline. CDR3 nucleotide sequence: TGTGCCAGCTGGGGACAGGGGGACCCAGATACGCAGTATTTT. The encoded protein is CASWGQGDPDTQYF.

The chain recombines TRBV21-1 with TRBJ1-3. TRBV21-1 is classified as a pseudogene. This CDR3 is 15 amino acids long. The CDR3 spells CASSKPGVAGNTIYF. In nucleotides, the CDR3 is TGTGCCAGCAGCAAACCGGGGGTAGCCGGAAACACCATATATTTT.

As DNA, the CDR3 is TGTGCCAGCAGTTGGGACAGACAAGAGACCCAGTACTTC. Residues: CASSWDRQETQYF. The V gene is TRBV12-3 or TRBV12-4, the J gene TRBJ2-5, with TRBD1 matching 7 bases. The CDR3 length is 13 residues. V shed 4 bases, J shed 2 bases, and the junction held 1 base outside the gene matches.